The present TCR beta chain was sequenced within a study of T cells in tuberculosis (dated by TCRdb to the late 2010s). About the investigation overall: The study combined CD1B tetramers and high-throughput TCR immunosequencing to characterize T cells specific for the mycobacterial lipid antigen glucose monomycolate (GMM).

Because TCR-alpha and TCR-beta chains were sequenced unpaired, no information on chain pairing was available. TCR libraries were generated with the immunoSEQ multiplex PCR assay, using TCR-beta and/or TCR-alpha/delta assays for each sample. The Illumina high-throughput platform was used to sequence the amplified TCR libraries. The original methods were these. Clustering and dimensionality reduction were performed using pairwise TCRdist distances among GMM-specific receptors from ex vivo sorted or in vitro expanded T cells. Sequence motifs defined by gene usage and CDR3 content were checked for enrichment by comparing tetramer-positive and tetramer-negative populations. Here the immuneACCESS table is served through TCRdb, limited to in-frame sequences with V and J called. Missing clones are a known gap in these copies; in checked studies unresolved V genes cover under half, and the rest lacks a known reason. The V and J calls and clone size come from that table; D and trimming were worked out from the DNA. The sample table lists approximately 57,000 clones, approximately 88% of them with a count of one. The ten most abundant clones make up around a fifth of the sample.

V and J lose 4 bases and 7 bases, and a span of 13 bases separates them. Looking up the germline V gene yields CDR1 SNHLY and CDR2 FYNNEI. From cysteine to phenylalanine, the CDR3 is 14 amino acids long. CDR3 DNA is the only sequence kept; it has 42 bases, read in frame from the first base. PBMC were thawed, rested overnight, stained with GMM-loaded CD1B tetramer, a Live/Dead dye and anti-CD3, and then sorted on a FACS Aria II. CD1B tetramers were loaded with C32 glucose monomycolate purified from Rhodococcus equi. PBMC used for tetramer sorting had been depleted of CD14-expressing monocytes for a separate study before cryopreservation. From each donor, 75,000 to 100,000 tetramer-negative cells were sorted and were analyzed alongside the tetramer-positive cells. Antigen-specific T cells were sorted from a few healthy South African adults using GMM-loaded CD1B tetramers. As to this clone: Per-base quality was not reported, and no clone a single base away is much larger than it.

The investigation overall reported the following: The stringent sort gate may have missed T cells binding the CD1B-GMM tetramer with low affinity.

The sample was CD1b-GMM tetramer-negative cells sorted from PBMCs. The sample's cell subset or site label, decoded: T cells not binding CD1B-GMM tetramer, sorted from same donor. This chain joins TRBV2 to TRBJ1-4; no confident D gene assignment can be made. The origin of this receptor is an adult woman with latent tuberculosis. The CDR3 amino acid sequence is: CASSGSQVSEKLFF. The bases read TGTGCCAGCAGTGGATCCCAGGTATCTGAAAAACTGTTTTTT.